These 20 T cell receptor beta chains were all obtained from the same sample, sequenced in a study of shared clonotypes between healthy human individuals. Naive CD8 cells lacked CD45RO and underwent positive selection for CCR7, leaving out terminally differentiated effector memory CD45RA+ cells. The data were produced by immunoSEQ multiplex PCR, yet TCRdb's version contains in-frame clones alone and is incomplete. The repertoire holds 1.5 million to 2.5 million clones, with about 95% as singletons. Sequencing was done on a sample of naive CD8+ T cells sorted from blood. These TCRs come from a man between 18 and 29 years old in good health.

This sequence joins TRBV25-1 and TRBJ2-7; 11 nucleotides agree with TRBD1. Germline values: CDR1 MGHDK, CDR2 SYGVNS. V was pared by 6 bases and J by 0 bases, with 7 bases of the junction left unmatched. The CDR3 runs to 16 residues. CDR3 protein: CASSHPGQGASYEQYF. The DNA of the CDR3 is TGTGCCAGCAGCCACCCAGGACAGGGGGCCTCCTACGAGCAGTACTTC.

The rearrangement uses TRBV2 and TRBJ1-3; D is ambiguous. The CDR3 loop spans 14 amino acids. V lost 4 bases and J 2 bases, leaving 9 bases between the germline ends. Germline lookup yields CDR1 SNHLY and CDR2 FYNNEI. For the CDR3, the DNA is TGTGCCAGCAGTGCAGGACGGACTGGAAACACCATATATTTT. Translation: CASSAGRTGNTIYF.

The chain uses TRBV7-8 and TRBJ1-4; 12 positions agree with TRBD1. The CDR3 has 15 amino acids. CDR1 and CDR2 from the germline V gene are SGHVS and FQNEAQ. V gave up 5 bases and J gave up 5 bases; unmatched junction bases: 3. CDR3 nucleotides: TGTGCCAGCAGCCCGGGACAGGGGGCGAATGAAAAACTGTTTTTT. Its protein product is CASSPGQGANEKLFF.

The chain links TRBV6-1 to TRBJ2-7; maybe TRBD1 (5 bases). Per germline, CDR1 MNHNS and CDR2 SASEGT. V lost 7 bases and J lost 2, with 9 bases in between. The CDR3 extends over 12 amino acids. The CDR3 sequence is CASTGSTYEQYF. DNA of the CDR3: TGTGCCAGCACAGGGTCGACCTACGAGCAGTACTTC.

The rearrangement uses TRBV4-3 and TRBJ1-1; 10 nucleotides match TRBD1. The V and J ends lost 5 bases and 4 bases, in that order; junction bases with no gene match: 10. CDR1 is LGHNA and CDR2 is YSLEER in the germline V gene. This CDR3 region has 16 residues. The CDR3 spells CASSYGTGVWATEAFF. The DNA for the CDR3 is TGCGCCAGCAGCTACGGGACAGGGGTGTGGGCCACTGAAGCTTTCTTT.

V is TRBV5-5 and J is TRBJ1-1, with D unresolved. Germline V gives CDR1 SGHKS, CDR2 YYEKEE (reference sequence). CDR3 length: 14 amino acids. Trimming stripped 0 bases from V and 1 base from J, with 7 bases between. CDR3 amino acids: CASSLGAENTEAFF. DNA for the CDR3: TGTGCCAGCAGCTTGGGGGCAGAGAACACTGAAGCTTTCTTT.

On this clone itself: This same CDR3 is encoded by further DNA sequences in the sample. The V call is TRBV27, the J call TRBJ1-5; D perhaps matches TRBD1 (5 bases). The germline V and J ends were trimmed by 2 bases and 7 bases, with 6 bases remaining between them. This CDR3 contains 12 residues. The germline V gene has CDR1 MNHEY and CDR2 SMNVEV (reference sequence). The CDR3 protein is CASSLGGQPQHF. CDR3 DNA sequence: TGTGCCAGCAGTTTAGGGGGACAGCCCCAGCATTTT.

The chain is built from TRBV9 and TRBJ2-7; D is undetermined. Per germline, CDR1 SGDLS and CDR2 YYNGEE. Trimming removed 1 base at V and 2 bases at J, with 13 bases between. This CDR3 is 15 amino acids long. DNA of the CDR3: TGTGCCAGCAGCGTATCCCCAGCTCCGGCCTACGAGCAGTACTTC. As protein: CASSVSPAPAYEQYF.

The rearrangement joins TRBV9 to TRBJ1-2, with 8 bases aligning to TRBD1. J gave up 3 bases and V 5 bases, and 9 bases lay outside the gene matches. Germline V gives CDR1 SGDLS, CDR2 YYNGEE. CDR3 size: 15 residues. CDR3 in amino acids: CASSYRQGTHYGYTF. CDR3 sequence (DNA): TGTGCCAGCAGTTACCGACAGGGGACCCACTATGGCTACACCTTC.

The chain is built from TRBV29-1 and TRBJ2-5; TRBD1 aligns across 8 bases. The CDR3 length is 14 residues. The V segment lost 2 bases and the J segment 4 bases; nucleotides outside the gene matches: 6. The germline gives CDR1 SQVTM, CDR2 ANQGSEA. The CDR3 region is CSVELTGETETQYF. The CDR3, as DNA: TGCAGCGTTGAATTGACAGGGGAGACAGAGACCCAGTACTTC.

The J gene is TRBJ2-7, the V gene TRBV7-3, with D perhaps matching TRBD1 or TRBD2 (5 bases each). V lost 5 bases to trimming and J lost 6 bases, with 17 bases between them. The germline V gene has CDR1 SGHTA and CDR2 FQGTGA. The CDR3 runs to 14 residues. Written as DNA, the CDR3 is TGTGCCAGCAGCCCCACTGGGGGATCGGGCGAGCAGTACTTC. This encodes CASSPTGGSGEQYF.

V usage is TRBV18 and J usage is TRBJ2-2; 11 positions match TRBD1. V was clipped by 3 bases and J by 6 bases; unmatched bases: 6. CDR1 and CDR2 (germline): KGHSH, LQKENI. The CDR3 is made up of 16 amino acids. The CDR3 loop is CASSPTDRGRSGELFF. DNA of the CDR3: TGTGCCAGCTCACCCACGGACAGGGGGCGTTCCGGGGAGCTGTTTTTT.

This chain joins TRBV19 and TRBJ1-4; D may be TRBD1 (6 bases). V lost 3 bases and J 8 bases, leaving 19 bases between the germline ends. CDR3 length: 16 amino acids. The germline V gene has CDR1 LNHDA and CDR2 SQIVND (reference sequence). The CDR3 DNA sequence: TGTGCCAGTAGTATGGGCCCTAGGGGGAGTCCGGAAAAACTGTTTTTT. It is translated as CASSMGPRGSPEKLFF.

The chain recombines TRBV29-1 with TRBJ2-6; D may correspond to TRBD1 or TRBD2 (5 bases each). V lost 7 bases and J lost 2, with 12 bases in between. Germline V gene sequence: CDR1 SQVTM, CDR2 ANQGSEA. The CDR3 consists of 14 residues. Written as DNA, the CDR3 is TGCAGCGCCCATGGGGGAGCTGGGGCCAACGTCCTGACTTTC. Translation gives CSAHGGAGANVLTF.

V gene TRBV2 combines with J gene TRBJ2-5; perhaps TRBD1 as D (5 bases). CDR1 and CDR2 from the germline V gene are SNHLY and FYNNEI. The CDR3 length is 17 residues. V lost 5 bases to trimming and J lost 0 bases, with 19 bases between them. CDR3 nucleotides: TGTGCCAGCAGTACGTCCGGTTTTGCAGGGAACCAAGAGACCCAGTACTTC. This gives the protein CASSTSGFAGNQETQYF.

The CDR3 reads CASSEWGEGSYNEQFF. DNA of the CDR3: TGCGCCAGCAGTGAGTGGGGGGAGGGCTCCTACAATGAGCAGTTCTTC. J is TRBJ2-1 and V is TRBV10-1; the match to TRBD2 covers 7 bases. The CDR3 totals 16 residues. J gave up 0 bases and V 1 base, and 3 bases lay outside the gene matches. Germline CDR1 WNHNN, CDR2 SYGVQD (reference sequence).

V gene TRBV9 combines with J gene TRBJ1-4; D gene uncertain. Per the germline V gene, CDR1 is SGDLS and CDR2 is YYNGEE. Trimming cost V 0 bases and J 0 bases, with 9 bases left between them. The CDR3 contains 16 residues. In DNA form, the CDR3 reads TGTGCCAGCAGCGTAGGGACTTTCGCAACTAATGAAAAACTGTTTTTT. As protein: CASSVGTFATNEKLFF.

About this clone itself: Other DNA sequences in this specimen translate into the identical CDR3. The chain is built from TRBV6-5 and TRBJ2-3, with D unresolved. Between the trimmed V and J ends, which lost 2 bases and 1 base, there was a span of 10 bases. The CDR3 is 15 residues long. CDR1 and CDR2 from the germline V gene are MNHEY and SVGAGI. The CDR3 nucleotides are TGTGCCAGCAGTTACCTACCTGAGGGCACAGATACGCAGTATTTT. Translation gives CASSYLPEGTDTQYF.

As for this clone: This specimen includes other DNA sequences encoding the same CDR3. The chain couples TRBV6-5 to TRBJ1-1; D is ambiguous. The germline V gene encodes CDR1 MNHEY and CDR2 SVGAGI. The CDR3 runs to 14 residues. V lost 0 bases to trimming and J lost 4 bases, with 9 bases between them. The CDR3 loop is CASSYSTGPTEAFF. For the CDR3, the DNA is TGTGCCAGCAGTTACTCAACGGGTCCCACTGAAGCTTTCTTT.

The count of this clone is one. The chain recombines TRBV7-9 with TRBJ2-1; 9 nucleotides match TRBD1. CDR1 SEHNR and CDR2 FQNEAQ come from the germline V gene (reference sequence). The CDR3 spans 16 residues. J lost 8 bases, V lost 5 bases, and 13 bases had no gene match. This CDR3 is CASSAFTGGVQYEQFF. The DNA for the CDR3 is TGTGCCAGCAGCGCGTTTACAGGGGGCGTTCAGTATGAGCAGTTCTTC.